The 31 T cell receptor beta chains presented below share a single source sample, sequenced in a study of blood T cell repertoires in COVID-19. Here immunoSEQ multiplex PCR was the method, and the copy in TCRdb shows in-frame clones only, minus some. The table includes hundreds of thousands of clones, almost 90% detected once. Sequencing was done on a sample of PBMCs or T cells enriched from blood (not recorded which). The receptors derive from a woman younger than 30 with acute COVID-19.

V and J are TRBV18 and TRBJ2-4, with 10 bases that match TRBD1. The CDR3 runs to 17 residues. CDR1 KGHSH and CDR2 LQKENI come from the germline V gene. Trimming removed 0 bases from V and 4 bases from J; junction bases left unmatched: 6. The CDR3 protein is CASSPPGRTGGKNIQYF. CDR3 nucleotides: TGTGCCAGCTCACCACCGGGTAGGACAGGGGGGAAAAACATTCAGTACTTC.

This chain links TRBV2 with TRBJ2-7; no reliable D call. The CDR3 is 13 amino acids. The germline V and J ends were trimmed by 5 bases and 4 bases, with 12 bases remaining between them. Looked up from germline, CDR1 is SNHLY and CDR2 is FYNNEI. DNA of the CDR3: TGTGCCAGCAGTCCCAGGTCAACTTACGAGCAGTACTTC. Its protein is CASSPRSTYEQYF.

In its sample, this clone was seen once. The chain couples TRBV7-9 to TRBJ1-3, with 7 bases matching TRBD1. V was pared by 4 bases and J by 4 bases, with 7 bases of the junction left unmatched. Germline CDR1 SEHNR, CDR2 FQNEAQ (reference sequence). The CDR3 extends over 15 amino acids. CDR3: CASSSPRQGGNTIYF. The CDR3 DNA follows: TGTGCCAGCAGCTCACCCCGACAGGGAGGAAACACCATATATTTT.

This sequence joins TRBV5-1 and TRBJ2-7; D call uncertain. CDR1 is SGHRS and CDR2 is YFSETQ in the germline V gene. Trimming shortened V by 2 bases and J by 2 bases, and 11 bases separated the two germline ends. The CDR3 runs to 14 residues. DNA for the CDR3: TGCGCCAGCAGCTTACAAGACAACCCCTACGAGCAGTACTTC. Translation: CASSLQDNPYEQYF.

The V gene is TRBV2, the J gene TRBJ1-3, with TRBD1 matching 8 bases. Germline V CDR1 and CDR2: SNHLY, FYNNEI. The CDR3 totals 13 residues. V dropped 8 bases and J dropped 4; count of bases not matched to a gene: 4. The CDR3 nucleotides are TGTGCCAGCGGACAGGGACCCGGAAACACCATATATTTT. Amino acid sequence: CASGQGPGNTIYF.

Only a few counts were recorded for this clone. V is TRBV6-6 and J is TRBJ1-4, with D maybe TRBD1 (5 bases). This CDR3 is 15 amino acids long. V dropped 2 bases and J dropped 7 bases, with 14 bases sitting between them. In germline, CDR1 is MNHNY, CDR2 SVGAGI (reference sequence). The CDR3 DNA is TGTGCCAGCAGTTACGATGGGGGGGTCGGTGAAAAACTGTTTTTT. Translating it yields CASSYDGGVGEKLFF.

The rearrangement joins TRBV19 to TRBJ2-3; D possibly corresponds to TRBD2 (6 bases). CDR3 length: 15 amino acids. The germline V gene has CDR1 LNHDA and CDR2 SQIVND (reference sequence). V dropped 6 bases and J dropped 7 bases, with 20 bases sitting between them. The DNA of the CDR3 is TGTGCCAGTAGCCCTTTACTGCTGGGGGGAAATACGCAGTATTTT. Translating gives CASSPLLLGGNTQYF.

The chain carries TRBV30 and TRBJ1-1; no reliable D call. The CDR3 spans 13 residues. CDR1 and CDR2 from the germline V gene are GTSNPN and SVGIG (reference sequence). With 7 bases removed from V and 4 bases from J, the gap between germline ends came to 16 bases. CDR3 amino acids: CAYDGWLVTEAFF. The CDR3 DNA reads TGTGCCTACGACGGGTGGTTGGTCACTGAAGCTTTCTTT.

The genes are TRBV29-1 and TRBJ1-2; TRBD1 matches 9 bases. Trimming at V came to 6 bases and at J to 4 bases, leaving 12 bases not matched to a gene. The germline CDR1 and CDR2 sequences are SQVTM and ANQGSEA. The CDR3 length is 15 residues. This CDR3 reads CSVIGPGQGTYGYTF. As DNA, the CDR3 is TGCAGCGTCATCGGACCGGGACAGGGTACCTATGGCTACACCTTC.

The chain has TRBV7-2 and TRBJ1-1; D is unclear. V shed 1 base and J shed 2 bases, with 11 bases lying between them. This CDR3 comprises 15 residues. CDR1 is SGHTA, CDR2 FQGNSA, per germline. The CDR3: CASSLVAVLNTEAFF. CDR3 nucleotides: TGTGCCAGCAGCTTAGTAGCGGTTCTAAACACTGAAGCTTTCTTT.

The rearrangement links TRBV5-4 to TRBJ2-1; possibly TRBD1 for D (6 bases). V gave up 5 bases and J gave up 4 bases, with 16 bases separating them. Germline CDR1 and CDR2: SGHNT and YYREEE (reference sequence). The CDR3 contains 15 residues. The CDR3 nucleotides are TGTGCCAGCAGACCCCGGGGACAAGAATACAATGAGCAGTTCTTC. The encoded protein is CASRPRGQEYNEQFF.

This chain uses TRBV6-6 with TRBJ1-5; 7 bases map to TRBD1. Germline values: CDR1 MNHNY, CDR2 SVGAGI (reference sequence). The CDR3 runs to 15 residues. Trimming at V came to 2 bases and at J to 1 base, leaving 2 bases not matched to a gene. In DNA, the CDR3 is TGTGCCAGCAGTTACCAGGACAGGAGCAATCAGCCCCAGCATTTT. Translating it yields CASSYQDRSNQPQHF.

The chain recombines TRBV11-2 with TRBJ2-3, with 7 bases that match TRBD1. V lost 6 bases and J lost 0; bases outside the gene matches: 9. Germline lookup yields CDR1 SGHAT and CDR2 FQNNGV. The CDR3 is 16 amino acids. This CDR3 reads CASSQTGSASTDTQYF. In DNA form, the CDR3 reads TGTGCCAGCAGTCAGACAGGGAGCGCTAGCACAGATACGCAGTATTTT.

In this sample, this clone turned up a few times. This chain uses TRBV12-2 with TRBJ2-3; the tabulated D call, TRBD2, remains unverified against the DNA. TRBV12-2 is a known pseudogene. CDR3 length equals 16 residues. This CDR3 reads CASRSEGREDPDTQYF. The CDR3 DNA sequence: TGTGCAAGTCGCTCCGAAGGGCGGGAGGATCCAGATACGCAGTATTTT.

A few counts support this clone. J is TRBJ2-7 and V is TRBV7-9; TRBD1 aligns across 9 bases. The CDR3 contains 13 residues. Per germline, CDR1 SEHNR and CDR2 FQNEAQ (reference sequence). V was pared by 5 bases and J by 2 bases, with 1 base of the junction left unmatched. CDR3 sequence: CASSRQGAYEQYF. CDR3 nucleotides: TGTGCCAGCAGCCGACAGGGGGCCTACGAGCAGTACTTC.

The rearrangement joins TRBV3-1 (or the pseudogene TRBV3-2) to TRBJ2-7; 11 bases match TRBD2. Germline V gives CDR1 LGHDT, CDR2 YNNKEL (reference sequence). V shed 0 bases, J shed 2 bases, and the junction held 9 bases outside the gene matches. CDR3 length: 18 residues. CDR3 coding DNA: TGTGCCAGCAGCCAAGACCAACTAGCGGGAGAGGGCCCCTACGAGCAGTACTTC. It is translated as CASSQDQLAGEGPYEQYF.

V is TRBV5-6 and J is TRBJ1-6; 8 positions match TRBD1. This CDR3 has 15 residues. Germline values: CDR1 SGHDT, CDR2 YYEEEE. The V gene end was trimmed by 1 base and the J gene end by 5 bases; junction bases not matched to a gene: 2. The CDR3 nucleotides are TGTGCCAGCAGCTTGCTGGACAGGGATAATTCACCCCTCCACTTT. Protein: CASSLLDRDNSPLHF.

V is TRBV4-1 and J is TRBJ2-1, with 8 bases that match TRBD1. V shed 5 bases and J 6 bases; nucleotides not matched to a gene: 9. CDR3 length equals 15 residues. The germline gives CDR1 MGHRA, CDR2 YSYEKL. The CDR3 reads CASSAGDRGPNEQFF. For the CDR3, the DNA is TGCGCCAGCAGCGCCGGCGACAGGGGACCCAATGAGCAGTTCTTC.

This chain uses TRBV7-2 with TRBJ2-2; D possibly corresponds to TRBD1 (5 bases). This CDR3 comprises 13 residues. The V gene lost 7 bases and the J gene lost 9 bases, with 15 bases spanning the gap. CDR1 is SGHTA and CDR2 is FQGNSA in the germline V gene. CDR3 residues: CASTDRGVRELFF. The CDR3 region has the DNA TGTGCCAGCACCGACAGAGGAGTGAGGGAGCTGTTTTTT.

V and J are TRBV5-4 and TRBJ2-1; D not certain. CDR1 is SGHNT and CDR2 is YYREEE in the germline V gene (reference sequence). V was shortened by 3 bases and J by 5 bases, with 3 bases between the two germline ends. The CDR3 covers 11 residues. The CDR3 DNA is TGTGCCAGCAGCTATAACAATGAGCAGTTCTTC. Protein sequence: CASSYNNEQFF. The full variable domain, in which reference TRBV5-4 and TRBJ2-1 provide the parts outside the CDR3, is ETGVTQSPTHLIKTRGQQVTLRCSSQSGHNTVSWYQQALGQGPQFIFQYYREEENGRGNFPPRFSGLQFPNYSSELNVNALELDDSALYLCASSYNNEQFFGPGTRLTVL.

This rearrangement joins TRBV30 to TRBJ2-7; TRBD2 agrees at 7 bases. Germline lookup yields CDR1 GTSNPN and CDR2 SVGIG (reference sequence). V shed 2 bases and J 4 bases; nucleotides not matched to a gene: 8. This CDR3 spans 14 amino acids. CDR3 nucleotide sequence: TGTGCCTGGAGTCCTAGCGGAGAAGGGTACGAGCAGTACTTC. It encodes CAWSPSGEGYEQYF.

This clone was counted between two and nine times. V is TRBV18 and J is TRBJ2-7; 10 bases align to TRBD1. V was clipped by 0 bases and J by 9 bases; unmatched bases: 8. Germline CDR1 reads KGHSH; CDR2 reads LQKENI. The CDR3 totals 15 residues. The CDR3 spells CASSPPGQGQAGQYF. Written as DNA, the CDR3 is TGTGCCAGCTCACCACCGGGACAGGGGCAAGCAGGGCAGTACTTC.

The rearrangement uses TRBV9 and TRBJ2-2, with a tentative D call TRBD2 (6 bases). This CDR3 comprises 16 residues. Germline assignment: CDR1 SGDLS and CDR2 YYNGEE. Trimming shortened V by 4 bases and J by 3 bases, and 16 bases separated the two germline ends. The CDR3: CASSPLGGRDTGELFF. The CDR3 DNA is TGTGCCAGCAGCCCCCTGGGGGGAAGGGACACCGGGGAGCTGTTTTTT.

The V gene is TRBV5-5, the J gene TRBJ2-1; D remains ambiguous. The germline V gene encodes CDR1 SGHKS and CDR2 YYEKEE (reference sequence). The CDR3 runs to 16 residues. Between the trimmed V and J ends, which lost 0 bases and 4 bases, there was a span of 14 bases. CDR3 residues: CASSLVRQTAYNEQFF. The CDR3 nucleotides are TGTGCCAGCAGCTTGGTGCGGCAGACCGCATACAATGAGCAGTTCTTC. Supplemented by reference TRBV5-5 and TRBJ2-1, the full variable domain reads DAGVTQSPTHLIKTRGQQVTLRCSPISGHKSVSWYQQVLGQGPQFIFQYYEKEERGRGNFPDRFSARQFPNYSSELNVNALLLGDSALYLCASSLVRQTAYNEQFFGPGTRLTVL.

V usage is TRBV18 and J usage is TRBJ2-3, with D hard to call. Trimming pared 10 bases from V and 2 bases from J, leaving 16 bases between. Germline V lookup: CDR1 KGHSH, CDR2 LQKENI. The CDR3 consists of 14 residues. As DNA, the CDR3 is TGTGCCACCACCACTCGCCCCTCCACAGATACGCAGTATTTT. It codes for CATTTRPSTDTQYF.

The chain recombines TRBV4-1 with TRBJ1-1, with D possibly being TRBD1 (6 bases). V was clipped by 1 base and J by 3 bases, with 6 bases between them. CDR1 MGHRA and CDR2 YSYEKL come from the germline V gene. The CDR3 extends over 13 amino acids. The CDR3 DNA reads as TGCGCCAGCAGCCAAGGGACAGACACTGAAGCTTTCTTT. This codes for CASSQGTDTEAFF.

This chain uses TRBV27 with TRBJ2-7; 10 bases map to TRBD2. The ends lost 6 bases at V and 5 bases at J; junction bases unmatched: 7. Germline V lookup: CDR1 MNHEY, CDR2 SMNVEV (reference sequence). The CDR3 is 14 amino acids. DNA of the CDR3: TGTGCCAGCAGCGAGCGGGAGGGCCGCAACGAGCAGTACTTC. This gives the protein CASSEREGRNEQYF.

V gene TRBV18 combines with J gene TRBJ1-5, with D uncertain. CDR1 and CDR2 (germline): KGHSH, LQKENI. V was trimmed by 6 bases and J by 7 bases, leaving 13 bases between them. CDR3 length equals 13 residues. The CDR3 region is CASSHGRGQPQHF. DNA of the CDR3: TGTGCCAGCTCCCATGGAAGAGGGCAGCCCCAGCATTTT.

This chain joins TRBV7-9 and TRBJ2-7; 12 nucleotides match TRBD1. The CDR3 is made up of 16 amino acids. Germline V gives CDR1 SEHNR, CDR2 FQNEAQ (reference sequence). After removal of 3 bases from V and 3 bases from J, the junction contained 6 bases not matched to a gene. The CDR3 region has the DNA TGTGCCAGCAGCTTGGGCGGGACAGGGGGCAGCTACGAGCAGTACTTC. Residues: CASSLGGTGGSYEQYF.

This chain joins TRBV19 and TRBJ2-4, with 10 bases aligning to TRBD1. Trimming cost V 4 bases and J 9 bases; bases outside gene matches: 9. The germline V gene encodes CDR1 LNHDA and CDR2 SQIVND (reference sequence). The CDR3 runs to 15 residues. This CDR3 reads CASSSDRGRLGIQYF. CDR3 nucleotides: TGTGCCAGTAGTAGCGACAGGGGGCGTTTAGGCATTCAGTACTTC.

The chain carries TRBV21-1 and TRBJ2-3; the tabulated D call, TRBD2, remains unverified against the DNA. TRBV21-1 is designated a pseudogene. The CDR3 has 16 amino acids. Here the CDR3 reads CASSKRLAGGTDTQYF. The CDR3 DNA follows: TGTGCCAGCAGCAAAAGACTAGCGGGAGGGACAGATACGCAGTATTTT.